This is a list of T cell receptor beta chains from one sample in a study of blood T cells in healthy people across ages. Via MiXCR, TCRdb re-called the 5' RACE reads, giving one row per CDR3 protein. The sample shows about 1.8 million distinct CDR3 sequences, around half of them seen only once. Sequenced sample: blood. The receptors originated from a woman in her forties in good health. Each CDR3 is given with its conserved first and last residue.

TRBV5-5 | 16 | CASRSEPRGSTDTQYF
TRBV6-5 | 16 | CASSPRDLTIEETQYF
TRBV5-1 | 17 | CASSVSSGGISYNEQFF
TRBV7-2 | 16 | CASSLAAGMENSPLHF
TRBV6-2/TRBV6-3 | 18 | CASSYSFARGSSYNEQFF
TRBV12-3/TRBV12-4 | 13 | CAGSPLKSAGYTF
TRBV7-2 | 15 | CASISGLAVGDIQYF
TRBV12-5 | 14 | CASGEGTGGETQYF
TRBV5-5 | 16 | CASSLLPGQGNQPQHF
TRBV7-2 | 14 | CASSADRGQETQYF
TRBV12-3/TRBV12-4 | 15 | CASSLRGGVYNEQFF
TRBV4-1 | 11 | CASSQHYGYTF
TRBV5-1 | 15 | CASSLEGGTNEKLFF
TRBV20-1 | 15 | CSARDRRFPNSPLHF
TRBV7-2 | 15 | CASSLDTLSNYGYTF
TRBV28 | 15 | CASSRQVTNSYEQYF
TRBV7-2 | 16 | CASSIGTGASFRGYTF
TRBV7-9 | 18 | CASSTSGPPDRFRNEQFF
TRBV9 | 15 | CASSPTTSGTYEQYF
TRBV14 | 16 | CASSRNTGVYYNEQFF
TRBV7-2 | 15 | CASSPGGQGPYEQYF
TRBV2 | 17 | CASIPVRQARNQETQYF
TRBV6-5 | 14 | CASSYSALNEKLFF
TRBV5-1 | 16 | CASKPSAGAVNYGYTF
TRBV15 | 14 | CATSRGFRVDGYTF
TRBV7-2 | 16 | CASSSSPGQGRQPQHF
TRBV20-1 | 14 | CSATYAPSMETQFF
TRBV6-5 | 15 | CASRMLGASYNEQFF
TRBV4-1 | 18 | CASSQDLSGTARVGGYTF
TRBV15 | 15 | CATSRPGQGPNGYTF
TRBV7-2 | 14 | CASSPFTSTGELFF
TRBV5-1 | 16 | CASSLILAGAGETQYF
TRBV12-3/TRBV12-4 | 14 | CASATTAGVETQYF
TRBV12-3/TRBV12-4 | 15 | CASSLVGIPYNEQFF
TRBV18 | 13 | CASSQQDNYGYTF
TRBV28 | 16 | CASSFRAGGFYNEQFF
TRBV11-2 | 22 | CASSLGTASLAGGLLRQATQYF
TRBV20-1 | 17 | CSARDPSSGVSTDTQYF
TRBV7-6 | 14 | CASSRRGSTDTQYF
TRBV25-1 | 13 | CASRATGLYGYTF
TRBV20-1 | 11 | CSAGAEQSQYF
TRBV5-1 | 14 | CASSLAGQSYEQYF
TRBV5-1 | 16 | CASSLPRAGIYNEQFF
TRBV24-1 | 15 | CATSEPTSGGETQYF
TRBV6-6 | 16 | CASSYSPGAGMIEQFF
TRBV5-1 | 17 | CASSLAPGGSGANVLTF
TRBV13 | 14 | CASSGGAGVETQYF
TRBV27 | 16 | CASSLGWLDREIEQFF
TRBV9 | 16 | CASSEGGQGNQETQYF
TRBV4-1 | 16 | CASSRLQGGSYNEQYF
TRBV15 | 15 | CATSSGAGRSDEQFF
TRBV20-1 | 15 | CSASLTGNPSYEQYF
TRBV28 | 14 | CASTPTGEHTEAFF
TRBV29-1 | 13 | CSARQGVSPGYTF
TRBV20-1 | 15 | CSAAPQGSTNEKLFF